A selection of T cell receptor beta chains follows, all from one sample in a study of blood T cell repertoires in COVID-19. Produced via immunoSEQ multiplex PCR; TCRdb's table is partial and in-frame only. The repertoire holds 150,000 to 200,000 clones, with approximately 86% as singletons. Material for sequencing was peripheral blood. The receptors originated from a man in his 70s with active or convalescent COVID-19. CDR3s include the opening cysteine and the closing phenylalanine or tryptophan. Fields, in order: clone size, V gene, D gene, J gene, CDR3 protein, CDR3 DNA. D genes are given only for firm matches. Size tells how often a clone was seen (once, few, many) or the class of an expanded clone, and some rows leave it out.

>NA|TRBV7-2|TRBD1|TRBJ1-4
CASSLNPTGGKLFF
TGTGCCAGCAGCTTAAACCCTACAGGGGGAAAACTGTTTTTT
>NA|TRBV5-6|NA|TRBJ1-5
CASSFFRLSQPQHF
TGTGCCAGCAGCTTTTTCAGGCTCAGTCAGCCCCAGCATTTT
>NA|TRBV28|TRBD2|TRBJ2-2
CASSPLGGAHTGELFF
TGTGCCAGCAGTCCCCTCGGGGGGGCCCATACCGGGGAGCTGTTTTTT
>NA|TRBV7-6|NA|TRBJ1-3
CASSPDRHFSGNTIYF
TGTGCCAGCAGCCCTGACAGGCACTTCTCTGGAAACACCATATATTTT
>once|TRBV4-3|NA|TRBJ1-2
CASSQDVLLYGYTF
TGCGCCAGCAGCCAAGATGTTCTCCTCTATGGCTACACCTTC
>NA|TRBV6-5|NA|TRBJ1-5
CASSYSGQSNQPQHF
TGTGCCAGCAGTTACTCAGGACAGAGCAATCAGCCCCAGCATTTT
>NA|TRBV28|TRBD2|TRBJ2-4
CAINPGAGGIQYF
TGTGCCATCAACCCGGGGGCGGGGGGCATTCAGTACTTC
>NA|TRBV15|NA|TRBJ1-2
CATSREPGSYGYTF
TGTGCCACCAGCAGAGAACCGGGGTCCTATGGCTACACCTTC
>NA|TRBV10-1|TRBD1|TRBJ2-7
CASSEGTVSHEQYF
TGCGCCAGCAGTGAAGGGACAGTTTCCCACGAGCAGTACTTC
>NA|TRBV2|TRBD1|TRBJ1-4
CASSGGGQGGEKLFF
TGTGCCAGCAGTGGAGGGGGACAGGGAGGTGAAAAACTGTTTTTT
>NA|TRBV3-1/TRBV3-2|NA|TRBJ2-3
CASSHSPGGTDTQYF
TGTGCCAGCAGCCATAGCCCGGGGGGCACAGATACGCAGTATTTT
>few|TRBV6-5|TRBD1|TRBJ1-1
CASGTGDNTEAFF
TGTGCCAGCGGGACAGGGGATAACACTGAAGCTTTCTTT
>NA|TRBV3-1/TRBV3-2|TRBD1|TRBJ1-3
CASSSTGGFGNTIYF
TGTGCCAGCAGTTCTACAGGGGGCTTTGGAAACACCATATATTTT
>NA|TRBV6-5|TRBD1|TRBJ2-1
CASRQGIGEQFF
TGTGCCAGCAGACAGGGGATTGGTGAGCAGTTCTTC
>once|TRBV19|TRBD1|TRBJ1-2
CASSIGAGTGRGGYTF
TGTGCCAGTAGTATAGGGGCCGGGACAGGGAGAGGCGGCTACACCTTC
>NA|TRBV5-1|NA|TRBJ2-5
CASSPPGGETQYF
TGCGCCAGCAGCCCCCCAGGTGGGGAGACCCAGTACTTC
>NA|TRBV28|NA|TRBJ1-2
CASSFLPTAYGYTF
TGTGCCAGCAGTTTTCTCCCTACCGCATATGGCTACACCTTC